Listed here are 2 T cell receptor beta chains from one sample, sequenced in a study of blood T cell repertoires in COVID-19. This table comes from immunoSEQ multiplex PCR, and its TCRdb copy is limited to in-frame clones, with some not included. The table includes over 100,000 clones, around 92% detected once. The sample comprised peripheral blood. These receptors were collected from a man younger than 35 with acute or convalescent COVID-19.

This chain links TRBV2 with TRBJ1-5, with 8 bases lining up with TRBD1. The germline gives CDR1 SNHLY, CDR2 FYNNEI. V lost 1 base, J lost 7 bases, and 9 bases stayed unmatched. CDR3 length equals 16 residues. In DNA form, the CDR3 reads TGTGCCAGCAGTGAAGGGCAGGGGGCGCTGGGGCAGCCCCAGCATTTT. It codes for CASSEGQGALGQPQHF.

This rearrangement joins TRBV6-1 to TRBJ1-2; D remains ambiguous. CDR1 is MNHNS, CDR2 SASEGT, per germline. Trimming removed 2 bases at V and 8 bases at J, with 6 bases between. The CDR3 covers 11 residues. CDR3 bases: TGTGCCAGCAGTGAAATCCCAGGCTACACCTTC. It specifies CASSEIPGYTF.